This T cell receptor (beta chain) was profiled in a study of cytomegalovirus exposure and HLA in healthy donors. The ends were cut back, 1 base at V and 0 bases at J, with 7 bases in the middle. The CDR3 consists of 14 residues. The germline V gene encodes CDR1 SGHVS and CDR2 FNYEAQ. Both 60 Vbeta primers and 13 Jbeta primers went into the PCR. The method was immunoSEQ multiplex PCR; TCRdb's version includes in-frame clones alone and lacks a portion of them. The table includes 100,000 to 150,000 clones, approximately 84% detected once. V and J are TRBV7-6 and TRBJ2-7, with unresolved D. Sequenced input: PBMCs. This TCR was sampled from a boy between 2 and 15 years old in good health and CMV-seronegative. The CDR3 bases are TGTGCCAGCAGCTTAGAACAGAGCTCCTACGAGCAGTACTTC. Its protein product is CASSLEQSSYEQYF. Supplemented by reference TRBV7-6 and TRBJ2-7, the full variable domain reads GAGVSQSPRYKVTKRGQDVALRCDPISGHVSLYWYRQALGQGPEFLTYFNYEAQQDKSGLPNDRFSAERPEGSISTLTIQRTEQRDSAMYRCASSLEQSSYEQYFGPGTRLTVT.